This T cell receptor (beta chain) was observed in a study of T cells in Graves' hyperthyroidism and ophthalmopathy (dated by TCRdb to between 2019 and 2020). Concerning the study at large: Peripheral blood was collected at initial diagnosis, before any treatment. According to the paper, TCR Vbeta CDR3 sequencing was carried out on approximately 140 peripheral blood samples, which came from approximately 41 ophthalmopathy, approximately 78 hyperthyroidism and roughly 17 progressor patients. For training and testing, the 110 or so patients in the discovery cohort were randomly divided in a 7:3 ratio. A discovery cohort of around 100 patients, fewer than 50 with Graves' ophthalmopathy and approximately 60 with stable Graves' hyperthyroidism, was used to find distinguishing TCR V-J signatures. Prospective prediction of ophthalmopathy was tested in an independent validation cohort of approximately 19 hyperthyroidism patients and approximately 17 patients who later progressed to ophthalmopathy. Following sampling, methimazole starting at 30 mg daily was given to hyperthyroidism patients, and high-dose intravenous methylprednisolone was given to ophthalmopathy patients. Thyroid tissue and blood T-cell repertoires from several Graves' hyperthyroidism patients were also compared in the study.

V loses 5 bases, J loses 0 bases, and the germline ends lie 14 bases apart. The CDR3 runs 16 amino acids, cysteine and phenylalanine included. Left in the record is the CDR3 DNA by itself, 48 bases read in frame from the first base. CDR1 and CDR2, looked up from the germline V gene (reference sequence), are MNHEY and SMNVEV. Amplification of TCR beta CDR3 regions was carried out from RNA transcripts. The TCR CDR3 was subjected to a first round of RT-PCR using the HTBI primer set and the Qiagen OneStep RT-PCR kit. A second multiplex PCR round built the libraries, followed by size selection and purification. The libraries were sequenced on an Illumina HiSeq2000 using paired-end 100 bp reads. Per the source publication's procedure: SOAPnuke was used to process the raw data, removing reads that contained adapters or uncalled bases, had a mean Phred below 15, or lacked an exact match to the constant primer or identifier. High-quality paired reads were merged with COPE v1.2.5, and unique nucleotide sequences were defined as clonotypes. Clonotypes were aligned to IMGT TRBV, TRBD and TRBJ reference segments using MiTCR v1.1. The analysis was restricted to V-J combinations with a frequency above 0.0001, which together covered 98% to 99.2% of the repertoires. The TCS score was defined as F50 (clonal expansion) divided by E x V (chaos), with BLOSUM62-based TCRdist calculated between CDR3 peptides within each V-J. Welch's t-statistics and random forest reduced approximately 520 V-J features to fewer than 15, which were used in a naive Bayes classifier (R e1071). The raw public data were reprocessed by TCRdb itself: fastp quality trimming at Q25, MiXCR clonotype calling, in-frame beta chains only. Duplicate CDR3 protein sequences are folded into a single record with the most common DNA and genes. The V and J calls and clone size come from TCRdb's table, not from the authors' own analysis. Across this sample there are 280,000 or so distinct CDR3 sequences, with less than 30% seen only once. The ten largest clones capture about 30% of the sample.

What the study reported, not specific to this receptor: A 13 V-J signature model separated ophthalmopathy from stable hyperthyroidism, with approximately 86% sensitivity and around 84% specificity in cross-validation and 80%/75% in testing. Most expanded thyroid clonotypes (frequency above 0.001) were also found in blood, which suggests that blood repertoires may mirror thyroid immune responses. No statistical method was used to set the sample size in advance, and investigators knew the group allocation. In validation, progression to ophthalmopathy was predicted by the model with 70% to 71% sensitivity and roughly 76% specificity, a median of roughly 6.4 months before onset.

This clonotype was counted at least ten times. Its antigen has not been determined. Base qualities are missing; no much larger clone stands one base away. Hyperthyroidism patients were newly diagnosed, with disease duration under 2 months, and aged 18 to 65 years. The study excluded patients with uncontrolled infections, other autoimmune diseases, pregnancy or lactation. Diagnoses were based on clinical symptoms, serum thyroxine and TRAb, thyroid ultrasound and orbital computed tomography. For progressor patients, blood was drawn at the first diagnosis of hyperthyroidism, before any ophthalmopathy symptoms had appeared. PBMCs were separated from 8 to 10 ml of fresh peripheral blood using Ficoll-Paque density gradient centrifugation. Progressor patients were defined as those initially diagnosed with Graves' hyperthyroidism in whom ophthalmopathy developed during follow-up. Total RNA was extracted using Trizol reagent, and RNA quality was assessed on an Agilent 2100 Bioanalyzer.

The TCR originated in a man aged 35 to 55 with Graves' hyperthyroidism that later progressed to Graves' ophthalmopathy. The sequencing sample was made of blood. The chain couples TRBV27 to TRBJ1-5, with a weak D call of TRBD1 (5 bases match). DNA sequence: TGTGCCAGCAGTAAGGGTGACAGTTATAGCAATCAGCCCCAGCATTTT. Its protein reads: CASSKGDSYSNQPQHF.